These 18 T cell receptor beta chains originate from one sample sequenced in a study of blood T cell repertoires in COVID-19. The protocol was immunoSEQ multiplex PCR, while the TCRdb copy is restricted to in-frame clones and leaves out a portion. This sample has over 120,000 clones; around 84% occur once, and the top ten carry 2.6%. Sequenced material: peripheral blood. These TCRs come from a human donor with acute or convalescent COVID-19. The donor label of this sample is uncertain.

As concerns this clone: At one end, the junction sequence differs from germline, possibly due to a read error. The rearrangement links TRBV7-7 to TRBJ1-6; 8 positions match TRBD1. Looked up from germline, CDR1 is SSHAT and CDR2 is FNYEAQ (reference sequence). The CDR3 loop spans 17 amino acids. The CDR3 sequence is CASSLVHQGAYNSPLHF. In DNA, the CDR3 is TGTGCTAGCAGCTTAGTCCATCAGGGGGCGTATAATTCACCCCTCCACTTT.

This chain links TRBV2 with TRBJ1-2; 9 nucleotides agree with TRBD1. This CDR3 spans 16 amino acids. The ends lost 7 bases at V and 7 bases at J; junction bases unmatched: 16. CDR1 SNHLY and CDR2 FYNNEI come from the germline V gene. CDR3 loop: CASIPGTGRVSSGYTF. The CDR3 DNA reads TGTGCCAGCATTCCCGGGACAGGGAGGGTTTCTTCTGGCTACACCTTC.

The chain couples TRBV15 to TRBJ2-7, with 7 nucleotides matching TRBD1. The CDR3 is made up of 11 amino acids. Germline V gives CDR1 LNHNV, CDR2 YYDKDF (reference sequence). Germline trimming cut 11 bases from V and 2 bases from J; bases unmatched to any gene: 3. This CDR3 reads CAWQGAYEQYV. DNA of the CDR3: TGTGCCTGGCAGGGGGCCTACGAGCAGTACGTC.

CDR3 sequence: CASSPPGLTETQYF. For the CDR3, the DNA is TGCGCCAGCAGCCCTCCAGGGCTCACAGAGACCCAGTACTTC. The V and J genes are TRBV5-1 and TRBJ2-5, with a tentative D call TRBD1 (5 bases). The CDR3 spans 14 residues. Trimming took 4 bases from V and 4 from J, leaving 14 bases between them. The germline V gene encodes CDR1 SGHRS and CDR2 YFSETQ.

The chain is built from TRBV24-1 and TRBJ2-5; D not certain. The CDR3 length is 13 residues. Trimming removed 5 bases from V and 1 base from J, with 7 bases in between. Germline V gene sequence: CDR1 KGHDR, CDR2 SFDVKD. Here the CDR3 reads CATSAVTQETQYF. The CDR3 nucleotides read TGTGCCACCAGTGCGGTTACCCAAGAGACCCAGTACTTC.

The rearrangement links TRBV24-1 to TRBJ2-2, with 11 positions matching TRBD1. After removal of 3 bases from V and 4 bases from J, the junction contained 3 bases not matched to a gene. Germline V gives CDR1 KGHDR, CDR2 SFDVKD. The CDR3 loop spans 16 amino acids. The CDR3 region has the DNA TGTGCCACCAGTGATCCGGGACAGGGGGGCACCGGGGAGCTGTTTTTT. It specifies CATSDPGQGGTGELFF.

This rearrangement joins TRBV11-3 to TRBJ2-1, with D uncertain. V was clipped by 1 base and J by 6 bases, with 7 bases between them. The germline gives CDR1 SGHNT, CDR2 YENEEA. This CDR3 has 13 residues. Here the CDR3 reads CASSLGSLNEQFF. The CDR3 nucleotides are TGTGCCAGCAGCTTAGGCAGTCTCAATGAGCAGTTCTTC.

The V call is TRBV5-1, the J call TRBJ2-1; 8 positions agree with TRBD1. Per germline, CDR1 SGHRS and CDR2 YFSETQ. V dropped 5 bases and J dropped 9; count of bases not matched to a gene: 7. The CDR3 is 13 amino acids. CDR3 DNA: TGCGCCAGCAGTCCGGGACAGGATGGTGAGCAGTTCTTC. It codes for CASSPGQDGEQFF.

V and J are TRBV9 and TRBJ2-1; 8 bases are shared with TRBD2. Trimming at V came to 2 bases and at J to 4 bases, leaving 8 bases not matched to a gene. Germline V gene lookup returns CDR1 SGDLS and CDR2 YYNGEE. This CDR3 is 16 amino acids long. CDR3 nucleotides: TGTGCCAGCAGCGTTGGCCCGGCTAGCGGGTACAATGAGCAGTTCTTC. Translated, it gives CASSVGPASGYNEQFF.

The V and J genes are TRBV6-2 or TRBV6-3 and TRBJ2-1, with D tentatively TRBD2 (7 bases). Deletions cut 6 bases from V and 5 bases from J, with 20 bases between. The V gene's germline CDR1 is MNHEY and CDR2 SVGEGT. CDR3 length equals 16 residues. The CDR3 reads CASSPQGRGIDNEQFF. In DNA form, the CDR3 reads TGTGCCAGCAGCCCCCAGGGGCGGGGGATTGACAATGAGCAGTTCTTC.

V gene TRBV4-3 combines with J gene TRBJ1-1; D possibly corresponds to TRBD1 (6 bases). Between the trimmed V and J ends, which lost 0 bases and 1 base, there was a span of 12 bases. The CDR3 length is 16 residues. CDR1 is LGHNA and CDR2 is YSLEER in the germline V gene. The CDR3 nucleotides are TGCGCCAGCAGCCAAGATTGGAGGACAGCGAACACTGAAGCTTTCTTT. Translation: CASSQDWRTANTEAFF.

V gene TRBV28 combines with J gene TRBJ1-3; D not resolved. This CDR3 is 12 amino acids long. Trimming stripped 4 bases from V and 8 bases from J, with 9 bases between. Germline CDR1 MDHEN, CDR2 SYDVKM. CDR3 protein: CASSSDEDTIYF. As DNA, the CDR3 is TGTGCCAGCAGTTCCGACGAGGACACCATATATTTT.

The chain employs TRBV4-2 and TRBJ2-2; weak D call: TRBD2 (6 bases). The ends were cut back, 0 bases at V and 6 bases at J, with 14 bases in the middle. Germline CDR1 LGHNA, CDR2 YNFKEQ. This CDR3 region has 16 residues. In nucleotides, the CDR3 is TGTGCCAGCAGCCAAGATTGGTGGGAGCGGGCCGGGGAGCTGTTTTTT. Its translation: CASSQDWWERAGELFF.

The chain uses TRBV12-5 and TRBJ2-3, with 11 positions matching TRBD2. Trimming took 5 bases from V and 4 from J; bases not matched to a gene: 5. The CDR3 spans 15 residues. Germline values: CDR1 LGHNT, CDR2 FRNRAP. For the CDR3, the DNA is TGTGCTAGTGGTGAGACTAGCGGGGTCGCAGATACGCAGTATTTT. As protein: CASGETSGVADTQYF.

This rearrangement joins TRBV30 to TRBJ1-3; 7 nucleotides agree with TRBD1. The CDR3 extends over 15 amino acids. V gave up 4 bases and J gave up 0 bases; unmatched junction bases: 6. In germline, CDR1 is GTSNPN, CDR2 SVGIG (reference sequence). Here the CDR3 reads CAWIRDRASGNTIYF. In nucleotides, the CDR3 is TGTGCCTGGATTCGCGACAGGGCCTCTGGAAACACCATATATTTT.

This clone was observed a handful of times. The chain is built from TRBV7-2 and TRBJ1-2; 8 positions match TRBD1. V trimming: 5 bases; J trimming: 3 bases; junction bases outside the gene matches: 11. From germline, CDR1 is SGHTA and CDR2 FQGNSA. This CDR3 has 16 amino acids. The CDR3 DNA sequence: TGTGCCAGCAGCCTCAAGGTCGACAGGGGCGACTATGGCTACACCTTC. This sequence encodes CASSLKVDRGDYGYTF. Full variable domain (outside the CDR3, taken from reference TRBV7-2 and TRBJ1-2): GAGVSQSPSNKVTEKGKDVELRCDPISGHTALYWYRQSLGQGLEFLIYFQGNSAPDKSGLPSDRFSAERTGGSVSTLTIQRTQQEDSAVYLCASSLKVDRGDYGYTFGSGTRLTVV.

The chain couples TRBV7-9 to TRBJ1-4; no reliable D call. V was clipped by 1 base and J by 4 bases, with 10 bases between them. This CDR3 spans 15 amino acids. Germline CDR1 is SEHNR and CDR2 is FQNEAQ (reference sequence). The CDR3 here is CASSLVLGSNEKLFF. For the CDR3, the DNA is TGTGCCAGCAGCTTAGTTTTGGGGAGTAATGAAAAACTGTTTTTT.

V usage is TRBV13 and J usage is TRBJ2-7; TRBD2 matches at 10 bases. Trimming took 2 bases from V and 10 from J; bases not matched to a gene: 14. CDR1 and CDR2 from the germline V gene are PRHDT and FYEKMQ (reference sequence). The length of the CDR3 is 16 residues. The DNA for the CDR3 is TGTGCCAGCAGCTTAAAAGCGGGAGGGCTGGGACATCAACAGTACGTC. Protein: CASSLKAGGLGHQQYV.